This record looks at one T cell receptor beta chain sequence and its context. The antigen remains undetermined. The data belong to a study of regulatory and conventional T cells in RAG deficiency. The method was immunoSEQ multiplex PCR; TCRdb's version includes in-frame clones alone and lacks a portion of them. Here the sample spans more than 35,000 clones, just under 90% being singletons. Study observations and caveats: Omenn syndrome and CID/AS patients had about 100-fold fewer unique Treg TCR beta sequences, versus 9.5 to 10-fold elsewhere. In Omenn syndrome, Treg and Tconv repertoires overlapped >85%.

Blood CD4+ CD25-low CD127-high conventional T cells supplied the genomic DNA template. V was trimmed by 0 bases and J by 2 bases, leaving 8 bases between them. Germline V gene data show CDR1 as SGHDN and CDR2 as FVKESK. CDR3 length equals 15 residues. These data were also filed under a second study, of regulatory T cells. That paper adds: The primer mix had 52 TRBV and 13 TRBJ primers. In patients, unique TRB V-J pairs were restricted and V/J usage skewed, especially in Tregs.

The chain is built from TRBV14 and TRBJ1-3; perhaps TRBD1 as D (5 bases). This clonotype was sampled from a human donor in good health. What was sequenced was CD4+ effector T cells sorted from blood. The CDR3 sequence: CASSQDWGAGNTIYF. CDR3 bases: TGTGCCAGCAGCCAAGATTGGGGGGCTGGAAACACCATATATTTT.